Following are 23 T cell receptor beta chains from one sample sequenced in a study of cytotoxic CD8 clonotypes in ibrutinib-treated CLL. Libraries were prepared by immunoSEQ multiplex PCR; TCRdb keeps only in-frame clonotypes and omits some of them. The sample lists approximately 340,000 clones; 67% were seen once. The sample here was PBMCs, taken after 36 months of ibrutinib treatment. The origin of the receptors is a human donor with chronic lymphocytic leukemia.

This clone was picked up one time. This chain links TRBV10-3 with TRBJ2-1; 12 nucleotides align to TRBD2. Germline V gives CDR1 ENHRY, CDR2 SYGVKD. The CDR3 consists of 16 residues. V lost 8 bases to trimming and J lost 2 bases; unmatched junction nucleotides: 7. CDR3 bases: TGTGCCATCGGGTCTAGCGGGGGGGCCGCCTACAATGAGCAGTTCTTC. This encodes CAIGSSGGAAYNEQFF.

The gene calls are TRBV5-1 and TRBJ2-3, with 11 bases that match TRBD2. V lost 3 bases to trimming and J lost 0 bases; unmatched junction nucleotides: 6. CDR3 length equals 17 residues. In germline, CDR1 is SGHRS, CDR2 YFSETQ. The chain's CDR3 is CASSWELAGASTDTQYF. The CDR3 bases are TGCGCCAGCAGCTGGGAACTAGCGGGAGCTAGCACAGATACGCAGTATTTT.

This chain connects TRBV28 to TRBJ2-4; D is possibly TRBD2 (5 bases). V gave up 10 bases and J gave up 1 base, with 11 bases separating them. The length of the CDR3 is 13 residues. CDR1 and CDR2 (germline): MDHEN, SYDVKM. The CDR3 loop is CAIGESAKNIQYF. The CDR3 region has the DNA TGTGCCATCGGGGAATCGGCCAAAAACATTCAGTACTTC.

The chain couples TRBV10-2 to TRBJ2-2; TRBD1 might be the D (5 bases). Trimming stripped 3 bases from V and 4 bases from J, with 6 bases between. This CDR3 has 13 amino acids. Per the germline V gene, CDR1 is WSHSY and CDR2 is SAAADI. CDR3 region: CASSEGVTGELFF. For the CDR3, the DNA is TGCGCCAGCAGTGAAGGGGTCACCGGGGAGCTGTTTTTT.

As DNA, the CDR3 is TGTGCCACCAGCAGAGACCAGGGGAAGCCAACAGATACGCAGTATTTT. It codes for CATSRDQGKPTDTQYF. J is TRBJ2-3 and V is TRBV15; D possibly corresponds to TRBD1 (6 bases). CDR1 is LNHNV and CDR2 is YYDKDF in the germline V gene (reference sequence). Trimming pared 0 bases from V and 3 bases from J, leaving 13 bases between. CDR3 length: 16 residues.

The chain's CDR3 is CASSRQGYSNQPQHF. The CDR3, as DNA: TGTGCCAGCAGCAGACAGGGCTATAGCAATCAGCCCCAGCATTTT. The chain carries TRBV9 and TRBJ1-5, with 7 bases that match TRBD1. The CDR3 extends over 15 amino acids. The J segment lost 0 bases and the V segment lost 4 bases, leaving 4 bases of the junction unmatched. Per germline, CDR1 SGDLS and CDR2 YYNGEE. The full variable domain, completed using reference TRBV9 and TRBJ1-5, is DSGVTQTPKHLITATGQRVTLRCSPRSGDLSVYWYQQSLDQGLQFLIQYYNGEERAKGNILERFSAQQFPDLHSELNLSSLELGDSALYFCASSRQGYSNQPQHFGDGTRLSIL.

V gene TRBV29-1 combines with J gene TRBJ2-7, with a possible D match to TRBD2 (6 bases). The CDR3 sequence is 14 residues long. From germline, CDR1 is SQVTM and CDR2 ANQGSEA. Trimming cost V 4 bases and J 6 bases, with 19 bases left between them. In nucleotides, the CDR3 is TGCAGCGTTGTCCTGTCCAAGGAGGGTATCGAGCAGTACTTC. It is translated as CSVVLSKEGIEQYF.

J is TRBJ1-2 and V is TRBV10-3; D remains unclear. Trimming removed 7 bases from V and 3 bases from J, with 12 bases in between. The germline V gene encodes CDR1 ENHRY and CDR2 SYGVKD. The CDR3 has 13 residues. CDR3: CAITPGPDYGYTF. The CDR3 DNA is TGTGCCATCACACCGGGCCCCGACTATGGCTACACCTTC.

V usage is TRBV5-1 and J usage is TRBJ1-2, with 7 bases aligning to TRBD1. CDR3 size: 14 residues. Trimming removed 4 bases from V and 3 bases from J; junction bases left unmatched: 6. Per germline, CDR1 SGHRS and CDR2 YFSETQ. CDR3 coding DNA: TGCGCCAGCAGCACGGACAGGCCAGACTATGGCTACACCTTC. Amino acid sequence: CASSTDRPDYGYTF.

CDR3 sequence reads: CASRVGAVEAFF. The CDR3 DNA sequence: TGTGCCAGCAGAGTAGGGGCGGTTGAAGCTTTCTTT. The chain combines TRBV6-1 with TRBJ1-1; possible D gene TRBD1, 5 bases. Germline CDR1 and CDR2: MNHNS and SASEGT. The CDR3 contains 12 residues. The V end was cut by 6 bases, the J end by 7 bases, with 12 bases between.

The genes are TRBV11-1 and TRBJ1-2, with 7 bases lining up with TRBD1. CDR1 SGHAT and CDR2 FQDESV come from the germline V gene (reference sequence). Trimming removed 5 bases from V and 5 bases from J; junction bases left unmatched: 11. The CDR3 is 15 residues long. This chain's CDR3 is CASSPTPGGEYGYTF. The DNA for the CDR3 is TGTGCCAGCAGCCCGACGCCAGGGGGTGAATATGGCTACACCTTC.

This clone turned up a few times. CDR3 bases: TGTGCCAGCACGGAGACTAGCGGAGGCACAGATACGCAGTATTTT. Translating gives CASTETSGGTDTQYF. This rearrangement joins TRBV6-6 to TRBJ2-3; TRBD2 matches 9 bases. This CDR3 is built from 15 residues. The germline gives CDR1 MNHNY, CDR2 SVGAGI (reference sequence). V trimming: 7 bases; J trimming: 1 base; junction bases outside the gene matches: 6.

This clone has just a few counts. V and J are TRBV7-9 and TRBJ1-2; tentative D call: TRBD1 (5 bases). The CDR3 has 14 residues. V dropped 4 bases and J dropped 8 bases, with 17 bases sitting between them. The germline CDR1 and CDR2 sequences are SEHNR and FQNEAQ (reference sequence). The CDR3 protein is CASSSSLAGYGYTF. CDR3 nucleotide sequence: TGTGCCAGCAGCTCCTCTTTGGCAGGGTACGGCTACACCTTC. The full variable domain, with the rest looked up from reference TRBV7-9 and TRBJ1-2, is DTGVSQNPRHKITKRGQNVTFRCDPISEHNRLYWYRQTLGQGPEFLTYFQNEAQLEKSRLLSDRFSAERPKGSFSTLEIQRTEQGDSAMYLCASSSSLAGYGYTFGSGTRLTVV.

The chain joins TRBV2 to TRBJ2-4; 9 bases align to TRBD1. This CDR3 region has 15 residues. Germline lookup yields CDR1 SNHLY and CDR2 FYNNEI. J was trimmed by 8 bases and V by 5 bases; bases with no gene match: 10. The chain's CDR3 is CASSPQTGGGYIQYF. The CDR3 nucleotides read TGTGCCAGCAGTCCACAGACAGGGGGAGGATACATTCAGTACTTC.

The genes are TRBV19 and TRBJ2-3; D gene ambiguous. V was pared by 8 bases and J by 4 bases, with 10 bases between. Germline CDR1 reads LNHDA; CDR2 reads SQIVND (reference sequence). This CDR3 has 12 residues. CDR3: CASGVAADTQYF. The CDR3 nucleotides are TGTGCCAGTGGTGTTGCCGCAGATACGCAGTATTTT.

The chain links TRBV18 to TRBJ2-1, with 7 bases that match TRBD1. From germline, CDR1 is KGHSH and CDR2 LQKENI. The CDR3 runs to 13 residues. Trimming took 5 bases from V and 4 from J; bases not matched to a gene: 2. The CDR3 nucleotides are TGTGCCAGCTCATCGGGACAGTACAATGAGCAGTTCTTC. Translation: CASSSGQYNEQFF. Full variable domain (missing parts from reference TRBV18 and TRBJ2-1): NAGVMQNPRHLVRRRGQEARLRCSPMKGHSHVYWYRQLPEEGLKFMVYLQKENIIDESGMPKERFSAEFPKEGPSILRIQQVVRGDSAAYFCASSSGQYNEQFFGPGTRLTVL.

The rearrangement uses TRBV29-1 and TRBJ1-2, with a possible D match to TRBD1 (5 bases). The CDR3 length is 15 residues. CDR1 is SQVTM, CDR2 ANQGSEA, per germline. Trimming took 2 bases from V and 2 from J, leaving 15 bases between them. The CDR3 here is CSVELGYGGNYGYTF. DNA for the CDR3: TGCAGCGTTGAACTAGGGTACGGGGGAAACTATGGCTACACCTTC.

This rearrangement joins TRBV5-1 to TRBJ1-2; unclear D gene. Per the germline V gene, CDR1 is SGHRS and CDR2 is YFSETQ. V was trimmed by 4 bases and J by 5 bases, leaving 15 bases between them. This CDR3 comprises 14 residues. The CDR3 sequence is CASSPEGPRYGYTF. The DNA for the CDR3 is TGCGCCAGCAGCCCGGAGGGCCCGCGGTATGGCTACACCTTC.

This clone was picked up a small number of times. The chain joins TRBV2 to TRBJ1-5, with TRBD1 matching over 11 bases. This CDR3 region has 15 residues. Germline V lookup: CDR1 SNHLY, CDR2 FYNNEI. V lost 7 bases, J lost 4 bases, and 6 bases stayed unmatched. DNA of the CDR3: TGTGCCAGCATGGGGACAGGGGGAGATAATCAGCCCCAGCATTTT. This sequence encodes CASMGTGGDNQPQHF. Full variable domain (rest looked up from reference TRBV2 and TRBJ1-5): EPEVTQTPSHQVTQMGQEVILRCVPISNHLYFYWYRQILGQKVEFLVSFYNNEISEKSEIFDDQFSVERPDGSNFTLKIRSTKLEDSAMYFCASMGTGGDNQPQHFGDGTRLSIL.

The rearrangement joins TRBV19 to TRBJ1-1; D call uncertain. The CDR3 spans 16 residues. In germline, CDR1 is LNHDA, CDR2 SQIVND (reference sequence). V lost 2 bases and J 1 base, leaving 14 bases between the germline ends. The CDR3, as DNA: TGTGCCAGTAGTATAAGGGAGTCAGGAAAGAACACTGAAGCTTTCTTT. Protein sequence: CASSIRESGKNTEAFF.

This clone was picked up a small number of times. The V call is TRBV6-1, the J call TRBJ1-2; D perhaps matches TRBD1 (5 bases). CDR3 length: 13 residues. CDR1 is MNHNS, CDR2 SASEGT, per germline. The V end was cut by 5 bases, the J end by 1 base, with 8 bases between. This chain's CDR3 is CASSPTVNYGYTF. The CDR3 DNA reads TGTGCCAGCAGTCCGACAGTTAACTATGGCTACACCTTC.

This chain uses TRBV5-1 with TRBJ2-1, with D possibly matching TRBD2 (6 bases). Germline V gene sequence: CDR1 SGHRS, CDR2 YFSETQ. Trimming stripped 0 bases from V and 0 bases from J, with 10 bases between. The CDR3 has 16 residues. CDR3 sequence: CASSLGAGGSYNEQFF. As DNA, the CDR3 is TGCGCCAGCAGCTTGGGAGCGGGCGGCTCCTACAATGAGCAGTTCTTC. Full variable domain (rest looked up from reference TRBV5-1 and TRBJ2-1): KAGVTQTPRYLIKTRGQQVTLSCSPISGHRSVSWYQQTPGQGLQFLFEYFSETQRNKGNFPGRFSGRQFSNSRSEMNVSTLELGDSALYLCASSLGAGGSYNEQFFGPGTRLTVL.

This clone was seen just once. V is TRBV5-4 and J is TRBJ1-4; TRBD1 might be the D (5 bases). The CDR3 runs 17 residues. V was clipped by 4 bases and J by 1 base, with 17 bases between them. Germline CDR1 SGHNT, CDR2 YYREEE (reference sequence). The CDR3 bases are TGTGCCAGCAGCCAAGGGCAGGGAAGCGGAACTAATGAAAAACTGTTTTTT. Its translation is CASSQGQGSGTNEKLFF.